The entry below gives a single T cell receptor (beta chain) sequence along with its context. This CDR3 is 12 amino acids long. CDR1 and CDR2 (germline): GTSNPN, SVGIG (reference sequence). Unmatched junction bases numbered 4, after V lost 1 base and J lost 13 bases. This entry comes from a study of blood T cell repertoires in COVID-19. The repertoire was sequenced with immunoSEQ multiplex PCR; TCRdb's copy has only in-frame clones and lacks some. Of 350,000 to 450,000 clones listed, 85% are singletons. The sequencing sample was made of peripheral blood. The chain links TRBV30 to TRBJ2-1; 10 nucleotides match TRBD2. This receptor was obtained from a woman aged 18-30 years with acute or convalescent COVID-19. The CDR3 DNA sequence: TGTGCCTGGAGTGCTCAGCGGGGGGGCCAGTTCTTC. Its protein is CAWSAQRGGQFF.